This note documents a single TCR beta chain sequence. The data stem from a study of blood T cell repertoires in COVID-19. Across the study: Whether acute or convalescent, the COVID-19 samples came from the United States, Italy and Spain. Sample material is recorded as cDNA or gDNA derived from T cells, B-cell-depleted T cells, or PBMCs.

Data came from immunoSEQ multiplex PCR; TCRdb stores just in-frame clones and leaves some out. This table has about 310,000 clones, about nine tenths appearing once. Per the germline V gene, CDR1 is SGHNT and CDR2 is YYREEE (reference sequence). V was shortened by 1 base and J by 0 bases, with 11 bases between the two germline ends. The CDR3 is made up of 17 amino acids. Sequenced: peripheral blood. The sequence was collected from a man aged 50 to 60 with active or convalescent COVID-19. The V and J genes are TRBV5-4 and TRBJ2-6; no firm D call. The CDR3 region has the DNA TGTGCCAGCAGCTTGAGCCAGGTCCCCTCTGGGGCCAACGTCCTGACTTTC. Its protein is CASSLSQVPSGANVLTF.